The T cell receptor beta chain described here comes from a study of regulatory T cells in long-lasting Graves disease. The table lists this clonotype with many counts. Its specificity is unknown. Time point noted: newly diagnosed GD, antithyroid drugs for less than 3 months. PBMCs were the source of the RNA used for TCR sequencing. The CDR3 is 14 residues long. Trimming left V 9 bases short and J 0 bases short, with 11 bases between. CDR1 is KGHDR, CDR2 SFDVKD, per germline. Study results and limitations: Gene preferences differed: TRBV28, TRBJ1-2, TRBJ2-5 in persistent cases.

Arm-PCR of CDR3 regions and iRepertoire HTBI primers were used to build TCR beta libraries. TCRdb fed the multiplex PCR reads into MiXCR, producing one record per CDR3 protein. This table holds about 620,000 distinct CDR3 sequences, roughly 15% found once. These data also formed part of another study, on T cells in Graves' hyperthyroidism and ophthalmopathy. That report notes: During a first-round RT-PCR of the TCR CDR3, the HTBI primer set was used.

This material consisted of peripheral blood mononuclear cells (PBMCs), taken at new diagnosis, from a patient treated with antithyroid drugs. The J gene is TRBJ2-1, the V gene TRBV24-1; D may be TRBD2 (5 bases). The TCR comes from a woman in her twenties or thirties with Graves disease. The CDR3 DNA reads TGTGCCACCGGGAGCCAAATCTCCTACAATGAGCAGTTCTTC. Its translation is CATGSQISYNEQFF.